This T cell receptor beta chain emerged from a study of immune heterogeneity within non-small cell lung tumors. Whole-study results and caveats: Recurrence of the same dominant CDR3 beta clonotypes was seen across tumor sites within a patient, and site-unique high-frequency clones were present alongside them. High-frequency T-cell receptor beta clonotypes differed largely between individual patients.

Template input was genomic DNA from bulk tumor (around 630 ng per sample). The authors collected several far-apart biopsies from each primary tumor during surgery. Patients underwent curative surgery for non-small cell lung cancer (untreated and newly diagnosed). Those donating were patients (newly diagnosed with non-small cell lung cancer) who were having surgery with curative intent. This clonotype was recorded a few times. Its antigen is unidentified. The CDR3 totals 17 residues. Per germline, CDR1 DFQATT and CDR2 SNEGSKA (reference sequence). Trimming cost V 1 base and J 0 bases; bases outside gene matches: 7. TCR beta CDR3 was amplified by multiplex PCR, first round 10 cycles, 32 V and 13 J primers. TCRdb reprocessed the multiplex PCR reads with MiXCR, giving one entry per CDR3 protein. Among about 22,000 distinct CDR3 sequences, 28% were seen once, and the ten largest hold roughly 4.4%.

This TCR derives from a man in his forties with non-small cell lung cancer. The chain carries TRBV20-1 and TRBJ2-1; TRBD2 agrees at 9 bases. Sequencing was carried out using lung tumor tissue. CDR3 residues: CSARVGISGSSYNEQFF. CDR3 nucleotides: TGCAGTGCTAGAGTAGGTATTAGCGGGAGCTCCTACAATGAGCAGTTCTTC.